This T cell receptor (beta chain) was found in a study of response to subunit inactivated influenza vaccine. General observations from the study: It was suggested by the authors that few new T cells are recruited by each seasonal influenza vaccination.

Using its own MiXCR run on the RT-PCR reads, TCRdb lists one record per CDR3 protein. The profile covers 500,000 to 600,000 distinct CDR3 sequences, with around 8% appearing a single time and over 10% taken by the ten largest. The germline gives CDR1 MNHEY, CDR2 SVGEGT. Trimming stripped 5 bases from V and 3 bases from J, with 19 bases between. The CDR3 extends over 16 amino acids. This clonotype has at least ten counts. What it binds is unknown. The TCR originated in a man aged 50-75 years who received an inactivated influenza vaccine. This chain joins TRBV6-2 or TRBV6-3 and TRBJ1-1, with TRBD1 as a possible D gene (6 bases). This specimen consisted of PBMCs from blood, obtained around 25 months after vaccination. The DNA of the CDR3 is TGTGCCAGCAGTCCTCCACAGGGCGCGGGGGACACTGAAGCTTTCTTT. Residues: CASSPPQGAGDTEAFF.